A single sample gave rise to the 5 T cell receptor beta chains below, sequenced in a study of OX40 agonist ivuxolimab in advanced cancers. Generated by immunoSEQ multiplex PCR, the TCRdb table keeps only in-frame clones and is missing some. The sample has just under 85,000 clones, approximately 84% seen once. Sample: CD4+ or CD8+ T cells sorted from blood, taken in a trial of the OX40 agonist ivuxolimab. The receptors were sampled from an adult with an advanced solid tumor such as melanoma, head and neck, liver or kidney cancer.

The V call is TRBV4-2, the J call TRBJ2-7, with 9 nucleotides matching TRBD2. The CDR3 consists of 16 residues. Trimming took 0 bases from V and 3 from J; bases not matched to a gene: 6. Germline V CDR1 and CDR2: LGHNA, YNFKEQ. For the CDR3, the DNA is TGTGCCAGCAGCCAAGAAGTTAGCGGGGGTCTCTACGAGCAGTACTTC. It yields the protein CASSQEVSGGLYEQYF.

The chain is built from TRBV18 and TRBJ1-1; D is uncertain. With 1 base removed from V and 7 bases from J, the gap between germline ends came to 7 bases. Germline-derived CDR1 and CDR2 are KGHSH and LQKENI. This CDR3 has 12 residues. CDR3 protein: CASSPLTREAFF. CDR3 bases: TGTGCCAGCTCACCACTGACTCGTGAAGCTTTCTTT.

This chain connects TRBV9 to TRBJ2-1, with TRBD2 identical over 7 bases. V dropped 2 bases and J dropped 8; count of bases not matched to a gene: 16. Germline CDR1 reads SGDLS; CDR2 reads YYNGEE. The CDR3 consists of 17 residues. CDR3 sequence reads: CASSVQGGALGTDEQFF. In DNA form, the CDR3 reads TGTGCCAGCAGCGTCCAGGGAGGGGCCTTAGGGACGGATGAGCAGTTCTTC.

This chain joins TRBV19 and TRBJ2-7, with a possible D match to TRBD1 (6 bases). The germline V and J ends were trimmed by 5 bases and 5 bases, with 22 bases remaining between them. Germline CDR1 LNHDA, CDR2 SQIVND (reference sequence). CDR3 size: 16 residues. The CDR3 bases are TGTGCCAGTAGTTCACCAACAGGGTTAAGGGGTAACGAGCAGTACTTC. Translating gives CASSSPTGLRGNEQYF.

The chain combines TRBV10-3 with TRBJ1-2; D is perhaps TRBD1 (6 bases). The CDR3 consists of 13 residues. From germline, CDR1 is ENHRY and CDR2 SYGVKD. The V end lost 6 bases, the J end lost 5 bases, and 13 bases lay between the germline ends. As DNA, the CDR3 is TGTGCCATCAGCCCGGGACATTTATATGGCTACACCTTC. Protein sequence: CAISPGHLYGYTF.